Following are 18 T cell receptor beta chains from one sample sequenced in a study of control samples from healthy donors and cancer patients. Clones were sequenced by immunoSEQ multiplex PCR, and TCRdb holds only the in-frame ones, with some missing. The sample has roughly 160,000 clones; 95% to 96% are singletons. The specimen sequenced was blood. The receptors were gathered from a woman aged 30 to 39 in good health.

The chain joins TRBV6-6 to TRBJ1-5; TRBD1 might be the D (6 bases). The germline gives CDR1 MNHNY, CDR2 SVGAGI (reference sequence). The CDR3 runs to 13 residues. Trimming cost V 5 bases and J 1 base, with 6 bases left between them. In nucleotides, the CDR3 is TGTGCCAGCAGTACAGGGAGCAATCAGCCCCAGCATTTT. Protein: CASSTGSNQPQHF.

This clone was detected only a few times. At one end the junction does not follow the germline gene, possibly because of a read error. This chain joins TRBV18 and TRBJ2-1; 8 bases are a match to TRBD1. CDR3 length equals 12 residues. CDR1 KGHSH and CDR2 LQKENI come from the germline V gene. Here the CDR3 DNA reads TGTGCCAGCTCACCACCGAGACAGGGGCGGCTCTTC. Protein product: CASSPPRQGRLF.

A single count supports this clone. The V and J genes are TRBV15 and TRBJ2-7; possibly TRBD1 for D (7 bases). V was clipped by 5 bases and J by 6 bases, with 17 bases between them. CDR1 LNHNV and CDR2 YYDKDF come from the germline V gene (reference sequence). The CDR3 has 14 amino acids. In DNA form, the CDR3 reads TGTGCCACCAGCGTTCGGCGGGACAGTGGCGAGCAGTACTTC. Translated, it gives CATSVRRDSGEQYF.

As regards this clone: In the same sample, other DNA sequences code for this CDR3. The chain uses TRBV5-1 and TRBJ2-3; TRBD2 agrees at 8 bases. Germline assignment: CDR1 SGHRS and CDR2 YFSETQ. The CDR3 runs to 15 residues. The ends lost 4 bases at V and 0 bases at J; junction bases unmatched: 4. In DNA, the CDR3 is TGCGCCAGCAGCCTATTAGCGGGGAGCACAGATACGCAGTATTTT. Its translation is CASSLLAGSTDTQYF.

The chain links TRBV9 to TRBJ2-4; TRBD2 matches at 14 bases. The CDR3 contains 18 residues. From germline, CDR1 is SGDLS and CDR2 YYNGEE. J was trimmed by 0 bases and V by 3 bases; bases with no gene match: 5. The CDR3 protein is CASSEGLAGDLAKNIQYF. The CDR3 DNA follows: TGTGCCAGCAGCGAGGGACTAGCGGGGGATCTAGCCAAAAACATTCAGTACTTC.

The rearrangement links TRBV5-4 to TRBJ2-2; D is unresolved. Germline V gene data show CDR1 as SGHNT and CDR2 as YYREEE (reference sequence). Trimming took off 9 bases at V and 2 bases at J, with 14 bases between the two ends. The CDR3 consists of 14 residues. CDR3 residues: CATNPAVNTGELFF. CDR3 coding DNA: TGTGCCACAAATCCGGCGGTCAACACCGGGGAGCTGTTTTTT.

V is TRBV30 and J is TRBJ2-5, with TRBD2 matching over 8 bases. Trimming cost V 2 bases and J 1 base; bases outside gene matches: 9. The V gene's germline CDR1 is GTSNPN and CDR2 SVGIG (reference sequence). The CDR3 consists of 16 residues. As DNA, the CDR3 is TGTGCCTGGAGTTCACCACTAGCGGCCCTCCAAGAGACCCAGTACTTC. It specifies CAWSSPLAALQETQYF.

V and J are TRBV10-3 and TRBJ2-7; D is uncertain. V was cut by 8 bases and J by 4 bases, with 12 bases left in between. The germline gives CDR1 ENHRY, CDR2 SYGVKD. This CDR3 spans 12 amino acids. The CDR3, as DNA: TGTGCCATCGGCGACCTCACTTACGAGCAGTACTTC. As protein: CAIGDLTYEQYF.

The chain couples TRBV2 to TRBJ1-3; no clear D gene. V was cut by 4 bases and J by 0 bases, with 7 bases left in between. In germline, CDR1 is SNHLY, CDR2 FYNNEI. The CDR3 contains 14 residues. The CDR3 protein is CASSGENSGNTIYF. CDR3 DNA sequence: TGTGCCAGCAGTGGGGAAAACTCTGGAAACACCATATATTTT. Supplemented by reference TRBV2 and TRBJ1-3, the full variable domain reads EPEVTQTPSHQVTQMGQEVILRCVPISNHLYFYWYRQILGQKVEFLVSFYNNEISEKSEIFDDQFSVERPDGSNFTLKIRSTKLEDSAMYFCASSGENSGNTIYFGEGSWLTVV.

The chain uses TRBV29-1 and TRBJ1-2; a possible D gene is TRBD1 (6 bases). Trimming shortened V by 0 bases and J by 4 bases, and 18 bases separated the two germline ends. The CDR3 sequence is 16 residues long. The germline V gene has CDR1 SQVTM and CDR2 ANQGSEA. CDR3: CSVEDSGQRRGYGYTF. CDR3 sequence (DNA): TGCAGCGTTGAAGATTCAGGACAGCGACGGGGCTATGGCTACACCTTC.

The V call is TRBV12-5, the J call TRBJ1-2; TRBD1 is a possible D gene (5 bases). V lost 4 bases and J 2 bases, leaving 14 bases between the germline ends. The germline V gene has CDR1 LGHNT and CDR2 FRNRAP. CDR3 length: 15 amino acids. CDR3 amino acids: CASGWYGGDNYGYTF. The CDR3, as DNA: TGTGCTAGTGGTTGGTACGGGGGGGACAACTATGGCTACACCTTC. The whole variable domain, filled in from reference TRBV12-5 and TRBJ1-2, reads DARVTQTPRHKVTEMGQEVTMRCQPILGHNTVFWYRQTMMQGLELLAYFRNRAPLDDSGMPKDRFSAEMPDATLATLKIQPSEPRDSAVYFCASGWYGGDNYGYTFGSGTRLTVV.

The J gene is TRBJ2-7, the V gene TRBV27, with a possible D match to TRBD2 (5 bases). Germline-derived CDR1 and CDR2 are MNHEY and SMNVEV (reference sequence). The CDR3 contains 14 residues. V was shortened by 5 bases and J by 2 bases, with 13 bases between the two germline ends. CDR3 in amino acids: CASSLAGLTYEQYF. The CDR3 bases are TGTGCCAGCAGTCTAGCCGGGCTCACCTACGAGCAGTACTTC.

This chain links TRBV2 with TRBJ2-7; TRBD1 agrees at 8 bases. CDR3 size: 14 residues. Germline-derived CDR1 and CDR2 are SNHLY and FYNNEI. The junction had 11 bases not matched to a gene; V was cut back by 6 bases and J by 7 bases. The CDR3 coding sequence is TGTGCCAGCAGGGGACAGGAATTCCGGGGTGAGCAGTACTTC. This encodes CASRGQEFRGEQYF.

The chain uses TRBV11-2 and TRBJ1-2; D unresolved. V lost 5 bases and J lost 4, with 20 bases in between. The germline V gene encodes CDR1 SGHAT and CDR2 FQNNGV. The CDR3 sequence is 16 residues long. Here the CDR3 DNA reads TGTGCCAGCAGCCTCGTGGGGTATGATGCCATCTATGGCTACACCTTC. It yields the protein CASSLVGYDAIYGYTF.

CDR3 nucleotide sequence: TGTGCCAGCTCACCAATGCAGACAGGGGGCTCCTACAATGAGCAGTTCTTC. This codes for CASSPMQTGGSYNEQFF. The chain recombines TRBV18 with TRBJ2-1; TRBD1 matches 9 bases. CDR3 length: 17 residues. Germline V gene lookup returns CDR1 KGHSH and CDR2 LQKENI. The V segment lost 2 bases and the J segment 0 bases; nucleotides outside the gene matches: 5.

The V and J genes are TRBV6-6 and TRBJ1-5; D uncertain. This CDR3 is built from 14 residues. V lost 3 bases and J lost 4, with 10 bases in between. Germline CDR1 MNHNY, CDR2 SVGAGI (reference sequence). CDR3 bases: TGTGCCAGCAGTTATGAGGGATCTAATCAGCCCCAGCATTTT. It is translated as CASSYEGSNQPQHF.

This clone is a singleton in its sample. The chain is built from TRBV3-1 (or the pseudogene TRBV3-2) and TRBJ1-1, with D maybe TRBD1 (5 bases). The CDR3 loop spans 17 amino acids. V was clipped by 2 bases and J by 3 bases, with 19 bases between them. Germline V CDR1 and CDR2: LGHDT, YNNKEL (reference sequence). CDR3 nucleotide sequence: TGTGCCAGCAGCCAAACCGAGGCAGGGTTTCTGTACACTGAAGCTTTCTTT. Translation: CASSQTEAGFLYTEAFF.

The chain links TRBV14 to TRBJ1-2; 7 bases fit TRBD1. This CDR3 has 15 amino acids. The V segment lost 0 bases and the J segment 7 bases; nucleotides outside the gene matches: 8. The V gene's germline CDR1 is SGHDN and CDR2 FVKESK. The CDR3 spells CASSQENRGWAGYTF. CDR3 nucleotides: TGTGCCAGCAGCCAAGAGAACAGGGGATGGGCTGGCTACACCTTC.